This section outlines one TCR beta chain sequence together with its context. Its antigen target is currently unknown. No clone much larger than this one lies a single base away; base qualities are absent. This entry comes from a study of blood T cell repertoires in COVID-19 (dated by TCRdb to the early 2020s). With regard to the full study: Samples from collaborators originated in the United States, Italy and Spain and spanned both the acute and convalescent phases of COVID-19. The material from the prospective study consisted of cDNA or gDNA derived from T cells, B-cell-depleted T cells, or PBMCs. Sample metadata almost always included a de-identified subject ID, COVID-19 status, age in years and sex. A freely available public database, intended as a resource for researchers studying the immune response to SARS-CoV-2, is where the repertoires were released. Deeply sampled blood TCRbeta repertoires from subjects exposed to, actively infected with, or recovered from COVID-19 were included in the dataset. Where available, HLA class I and class II types were obtained from metadata supplied by the sample provider rather than from assay-based typing. Samples came from the ongoing ImmuneRACE study (first 160 participants) plus 1,254 subjects from 6 global collaborators. Broader findings and caveats from the paper: The amount of clinical and demographic metadata varied by source and participant and was provided uncurated.

One collaborating source in Seattle enrolled patients during active infection and followed them longitudinally through the course of disease. The collaborating institutions used their own protocols to collect whole blood in K2EDTA tubes. For TCRbeta analysis, collaborators shipped samples as frozen whole blood, isolated PBMCs, or DNA extracted from either of those sample types. V lost 3 bases and J lost 0 bases; the stretch between them is 12 bases long. From the cysteine through the phenylalanine, the CDR3 covers 16 amino acids. The DNA shown is the 48-base CDR3, in frame from base 1. CDR1 and CDR2, per the germline V gene, are MGHDK and SYGVNS. The immunoSEQ Assay, a bias-controlled multiplex PCR, was used to amplify TCRbeta CDR3 regions from genomic DNA. In the authors' own workflow: Nucleated cell counts per sample were estimated from amplification of reference gene primers within the assay. To quantify the absolute abundance of each unique TCRbeta CDR3 rearrangement, sequence reads were collapsed and filtered. For each sample, productive Simpson clonality was calculated by taking the square root of Simpson's diversity index across productive rearrangements. Not all clones reach the TCRdb copy of this immuneACCESS table, which keeps in-frame sequences only. Checked studies attribute under half of the gap to unresolved V genes and leave the rest unexplained. The V and J calls and clone size were taken over from that table, and D and trimming were inferred from the DNA. The sample table contains about 140,000 clones; only one count was recorded for around 89% of them. The ten largest account for more than 2.5% of the sample.

Sequences were obtained from peripheral blood. The sequence links TRBV25-1 to TRBJ1-5; 5 matching bases give a weak D call of TRBD1. This sequence originates from a human donor with COVID-19, enrolled during active disease. The donor label of this sample is uncertain. The sequenced DNA is TGTGCCAGCAGTGATAGGGGCAGCCATAGCAATCAGCCCCAGCATTTT. It codes for CASSDRGSHSNQPQHF.